These T cell receptor beta chains were read from a single sample in a study of lymphopenia after photon versus proton radiotherapy. Sequencing used immunoSEQ multiplex PCR; TCRdb keeps in-frame clones, though not all of them. The table includes just over 25,000 clones, approximately 85% detected once. The source was peripheral blood, collected from a patient treated with photon-based radiotherapy. Receptor source: a young man with gastric cancer. The CDR3 runs from the conserved cysteine through the conserved F or W. D genes are given only for firm matches. Some rows have no size entry. The others give once, few or many, or a class for an expanded clone.

TRBJ2-7,TRBV19,-,-,TGTGCCAGTAGTAATAGGGGCGAGCAGTACTTC,CASSNRGEQYF
TRBJ1-2,TRBV10-3,-,-,TGTGCCATCAGTGACTCGAGCCAGGCCGACTATGGCTACACCTTC,CAISDSSQADYGYTF
TRBJ2-7,TRBV7-9,-,-,TGTGCCAGCAGCTTAGGGGCAGGGGTTAGCGACGAGCAGTACTTC,CASSLGAGVSDEQYF
TRBJ1-1,TRBV6-5,-,-,TGTGCCAGCAGTCTCCCCCGGGTGAACACTGAAGCTTTCTTT,CASSLPRVNTEAFF
TRBJ2-3,TRBV9,TRBD2,-,TGTGCCAGCAGCGTAGCTACCGCGGGACTAGCGGCTTCCACAGATACGCAGTATTTT,CASSVATAGLAASTDTQYF
TRBJ2-2,TRBV18,-,-,TGTGCCAGCTCACCCGCGAACACCGGGGAGCTGTTTTTT,CASSPANTGELFF
TRBJ2-5,TRBV7-7,-,-,TGTGCCAGCAGCTTAGTCACCACAGAGACCCAGTACTTC,CASSLVTTETQYF
TRBJ1-1,TRBV9,-,few,TGTGCCAGCAGCGCATCAGTGAACACTGAAGCTTTCTTT,CASSASVNTEAFF
TRBJ1-5,TRBV28,-,-,TGTGCCAGCAGTACATACGCCCTGGGCAATCAGCCCCAGCATTTT,CASSTYALGNQPQHF
TRBJ1-2,TRBV19,-,-,TGTGCCAGTAGTATATCTATAGGTTTCAGCGGCTACACCTTC,CASSISIGFSGYTF
TRBJ2-5,TRBV5-1,TRBD1,-,TGCGCCAGCAGCTTGGCATTCAGCCGGGACAGCGAAGAGACCCAGTACTTC,CASSLAFSRDSEETQYF
TRBJ2-3,TRBV7-9,TRBD2,-,TGTGCCAGCAGCTTAGGAGAAATGACTAGCCTTAGCACAGATACGCAGTATTTT,CASSLGEMTSLSTDTQYF
TRBJ1-4,TRBV4-3,TRBD1,-,TGCGCCAGCAGCCAAGTAGGGACAGAACTGTTTTTT,CASSQVGTELFF
TRBJ1-1,TRBV2,-,-,TGTGCCAGCACTGGACAGACGAACACTGAAGCTTTCTTT,CASTGQTNTEAFF
TRBJ1-2,TRBV28,TRBD1,-,TGTGCCAGCAGTTACAGGGGGCGCATCTATGGCTACACCTTC,CASSYRGRIYGYTF